Sequencing of this TCR beta chain was carried out in a study of blood T cell repertoires in COVID-19. Study in general: Samples of COVID-19 (acute and convalescent) were obtained from the United States, Italy and Spain. In each case, the material was cDNA or gDNA derived from T cells, B-cell-depleted T cells, or PBMCs.

Source study methods: Amplification from reference gene primers served as the basis for estimated nucleated cell counts. The protocol was immunoSEQ multiplex PCR, while the TCRdb copy is restricted to in-frame clones and leaves out a portion. The DNA gave D and trimming, while V, J and clone size come from that table. This sample has about 280,000 clones, with 75% to 85% found just once. The CDR3 spans 13 residues. Germline CDR1 SGHRS, CDR2 YFSETQ. Trimming took 1 base from V and 6 from J, leaving 8 bases between them. The rearrangement uses TRBV5-1 and TRBJ2-1; possibly TRBD2 for D (5 bases). Sequencing input: peripheral blood. The sequence was obtained from a man aged 50 to 59 with active or convalescent COVID-19. The CDR3 loop reads CASSLYEGNEQFF. The CDR3 DNA follows: TGCGCCAGCAGCTTGTATGAGGGCAATGAGCAGTTCTTC.